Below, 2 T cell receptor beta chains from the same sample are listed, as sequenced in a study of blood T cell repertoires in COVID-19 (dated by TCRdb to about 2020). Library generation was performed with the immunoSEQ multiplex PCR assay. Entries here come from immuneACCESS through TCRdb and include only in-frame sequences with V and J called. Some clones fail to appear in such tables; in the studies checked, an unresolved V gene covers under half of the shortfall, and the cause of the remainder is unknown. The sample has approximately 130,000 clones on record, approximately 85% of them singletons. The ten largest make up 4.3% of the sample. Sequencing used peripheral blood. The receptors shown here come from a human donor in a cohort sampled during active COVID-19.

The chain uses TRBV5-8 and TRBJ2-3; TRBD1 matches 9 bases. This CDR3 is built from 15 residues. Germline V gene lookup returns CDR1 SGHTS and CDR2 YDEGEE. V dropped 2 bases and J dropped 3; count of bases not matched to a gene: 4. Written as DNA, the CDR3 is TGTGCCAGCAGCTTACCGGGACAGGGAACAGATACGCAGTATTTT. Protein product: CASSLPGQGTDTQYF.

CDR3 region: CASSEGQGPYNEQFF. The CDR3 DNA follows: TGTGCCAGCAGCGAGGGCCAGGGGCCCTACAATGAGCAGTTCTTC. The gene calls are TRBV11-2 and TRBJ2-1; D might be TRBD1 (6 bases). Germline loops: CDR1 SGHAT, CDR2 FQNNGV. Trimming cost V 5 bases and J 2 bases, with 13 bases left between them. The CDR3 is made up of 15 amino acids.